The clone carrying this T cell receptor beta chain was seen many times. No antigen is known for it. The sample originates from a study of T cells after yellow fever vaccination. Study-wide findings and caveats: Once the booster was given, most primary-vaccination clones reappeared, at around 95% for CD4 and roughly 90% for CD8. CD4 and CD8 compartments shared a small share of clonotypes. A secondary response was less intense yet reached its peak sooner, at day 5 versus 15.

The CDR3 contains 17 residues. The V and J ends lost 1 base and 0 bases respectively, with 14 bases between them. Per germline, CDR1 SGHRS and CDR2 YFSETQ. TCRdb reprocessed the 5' RACE reads with MiXCR, giving one entry per CDR3 protein. The sample has about 340,000 distinct CDR3 sequences; under 5% are singletons. The receptor was isolated from a man between 18 and 29 years old who received the YFV17D yellow fever vaccine. V and J are TRBV5-1 and TRBJ1-3; a possible D gene is TRBD1 (5 bases). Specimen: PBMCs, collected 5 days after the yellow fever booster vaccination. Here the CDR3 reads CASSLLAGPSSGNTIYF. The CDR3 DNA reads as TGCGCCAGCAGCTTGTTAGCGGGACCAAGCTCTGGAAACACCATATATTTT. The whole variable domain, remainder taken from reference TRBV5-1 and TRBJ1-3, is KAGVTQTPRYLIKTRGQQVTLSCSPISGHRSVSWYQQTPGQGLQFLFEYFSETQRNKGNFPGRFSGRQFSNSRSEMNVSTLELGDSALYLCASSLLAGPSSGNTIYFGEGSWLTVV.